This passage covers 30 T cell receptor beta chains from one sample sequenced in a study of T cells after yellow fever vaccination. TCRdb passed the 5' RACE reads through MiXCR, listing each CDR3 protein once. The table lists 360,000 or so distinct CDR3 sequences, around a tenth of them singletons. This material consisted of PBMCs, taken on the day of the first yellow fever vaccination. The receptor set was obtained from a man aged 18-30 years who received the YFV17D yellow fever vaccine.

This clonotype was counted a few times. The genes are TRBV6-1 and TRBJ1-1; TRBD1 aligns across 9 bases. Germline CDR1 is MNHNS and CDR2 is SASEGT. The CDR3 extends over 13 amino acids. Unmatched junction bases numbered 7, after V lost 8 bases and J lost 6 bases. The CDR3 nucleotides are TGTGCCAGCTCACAGGGGGCAGGCGCTGAAGCTTTCTTT. Translation: CASSQGAGAEAFF.

This clonotype turned up a few times. One end of the junction varies from germline; a read error may be responsible. The gene calls are TRBV5-4 and TRBJ1-2; 9 nucleotides align to TRBD1. Germline assignment: CDR1 SGHNT and CDR2 YYREEE (reference sequence). This CDR3 spans 13 amino acids. Here the CDR3 DNA reads TGTGCCAGCAGACTCACAGGGGGCAAAGGCTACAACTTC. Amino acid sequence: CASRLTGGKGYNF.

This clonotype has a handful of counts. V gene TRBV12-3 or TRBV12-4 combines with J gene TRBJ2-5; possibly TRBD1 or TRBD2 for D (5 bases each). The CDR3 extends over 15 amino acids. Trimming left V 5 bases short and J 0 bases short, with 13 bases between. DNA of the CDR3: TGTGCCAGCAGTCCCGGGGCCCTGTACCAAGAGACCCAGTACTTC. It yields the protein CASSPGALYQETQYF.

The V call is TRBV5-5, the J call TRBJ1-2, with D perhaps TRBD1 (5 bases). The CDR3 is 15 amino acids. Trimming removed 0 bases at V and 3 bases at J, with 12 bases between. CDR1 is SGHKS, CDR2 YYEKEE, per germline (reference sequence). Here the CDR3 reads CASSLVAGTHYGYTF. Here the CDR3 DNA reads TGTGCCAGCAGCTTGGTGGCAGGGACCCACTATGGCTACACCTTC.

This clonotype was observed at least ten times. The V and J genes are TRBV4-2 and TRBJ2-2, with 14 bases matching TRBD2. This CDR3 spans 19 amino acids. Germline V gene lookup returns CDR1 LGHNA and CDR2 YNFKEQ. The V gene end was trimmed by 0 bases and the J gene end by 0 bases; junction bases not matched to a gene: 3. CDR3 residues: CASSQETSGGVANTGELFF. The CDR3 nucleotides are TGTGCCAGCAGCCAAGAGACTAGCGGGGGGGTCGCGAACACCGGGGAGCTGTTTTTT.

V usage is TRBV5-1 and J usage is TRBJ1-1; D gene ambiguous. The CDR3 spans 13 residues. Looked up from germline, CDR1 is SGHRS and CDR2 is YFSETQ. The V end was cut by 4 bases, the J end by 0 bases, with 7 bases between. CDR3 protein: CASSEVMNTEAFF. The CDR3 DNA reads as TGCGCCAGCAGCGAGGTCATGAACACTGAAGCTTTCTTT.

This clonotype was seen a few times. V usage is TRBV11-2 and J usage is TRBJ2-5; D might be TRBD1 (6 bases). V lost 2 bases and J lost 2, with 9 bases in between. The V gene's germline CDR1 is SGHAT and CDR2 FQNNGV. The CDR3 is 14 residues long. The DNA of the CDR3 is TGTGCCAGCAGCTTAAGGGGGTGGCAAGAGACCCAGTACTTC. Protein: CASSLRGWQETQYF. Complete variable domain (other parts from reference TRBV11-2 and TRBJ2-5): EAGVAQSPRYKIIEKRQSVAFWCNPISGHATLYWYQQILGQGPKLLIQFQNNGVVDDSQLPKDRFSAERLKGVDSTLKIQPAKLEDSAVYLCASSLRGWQETQYFGPGTRLLVL.

This clonotype was observed a handful of times. CDR3 loop: CAVSITGLDTEAFF. The CDR3 nucleotides read TGTGCCGTTTCAATTACAGGGTTGGACACTGAAGCTTTCTTT. The rearrangement joins TRBV10-3 to TRBJ1-1; maybe TRBD1 (6 bases). V was clipped by 11 bases and J by 3 bases, with 19 bases between them. The germline CDR1 and CDR2 sequences are ENHRY and SYGVKD. This CDR3 is 14 amino acids long.

At least ten counts were recorded for this clonotype. The chain carries TRBV21-1 and TRBJ1-2; no check of the table's D call, TRBD1, against the DNA was made. TRBV21-1 is a documented pseudogene. CDR3 length: 16 residues. CDR3: CASSKLPPDRVYGYTF. CDR3 sequence (DNA): TGTGCCAGCAGCAAACTTCCACCGGACAGGGTCTATGGCTACACCTTC.

This clonotype has a count of ten or more. The chain couples TRBV5-1 to TRBJ2-3, with D possibly matching TRBD1 (6 bases). With 4 bases removed from V and 4 bases from J, the gap between germline ends came to 13 bases. Germline values: CDR1 SGHRS, CDR2 YFSETQ. The CDR3 loop spans 14 amino acids. The CDR3 reads CASSVTGSADTQYF. CDR3 coding DNA: TGCGCCAGCAGCGTAACAGGGTCCGCAGATACGCAGTATTTT. Using reference TRBV5-1 and TRBJ2-3 for the parts outside the CDR3, the full variable domain is KAGVTQTPRYLIKTRGQQVTLSCSPISGHRSVSWYQQTPGQGLQFLFEYFSETQRNKGNFPGRFSGRQFSNSRSEMNVSTLELGDSALYLCASSVTGSADTQYFGPGTRLTVL.

The chain uses TRBV20-1 and TRBJ2-1; 9 nucleotides line up with TRBD2. The V and J ends lost 0 bases and 4 bases, in that order; junction bases with no gene match: 1. CDR3 length: 14 amino acids. Germline CDR1 reads DFQATT; CDR2 reads SNEGSKA (reference sequence). In DNA, the CDR3 is TGCAGTGCTAGAGATCTAGCGGGGTACAATGAGCAGTTCTTC. Translation: CSARDLAGYNEQFF.

This clonotype occurred a few times. The J gene is TRBJ1-1, the V gene TRBV29-1, with D hard to call. Trimming shortened V by 4 bases and J by 1 base, and 10 bases separated the two germline ends. CDR1 and CDR2 (germline): SQVTM, ANQGSEA. CDR3 size: 13 residues. The CDR3 coding sequence is TGCAGCGTTGCGCCAGGTCCGAACACTGAAGCTTTCTTT. It yields the protein CSVAPGPNTEAFF.

The table lists this clonotype with a few counts. V usage is TRBV28 and J usage is TRBJ1-2; D call uncertain. Trimming removed 1 base from V and 7 bases from J, with 10 bases in between. Germline assignment: CDR1 MDHEN and CDR2 SYDVKM. CDR3 length: 13 amino acids. The CDR3: CASSLLPLSGYTF. The CDR3, as DNA: TGTGCCAGCAGTTTATTACCCCTGAGTGGCTACACCTTC.

V is TRBV6-1 and J is TRBJ2-1; perhaps TRBD2 as D (5 bases). The germline gives CDR1 MNHNS, CDR2 SASEGT. V was trimmed by 6 bases and J by 6 bases, leaving 18 bases between them. The CDR3 is 15 residues long. The CDR3 bases are TGTGCCAGCAGAGAACGGCAATGGGGAGCCAATGAGCAGTTCTTC. Translation gives CASRERQWGANEQFF.

This clonotype appeared many times. The chain combines TRBV4-1 with TRBJ2-6; D is uncertain. The V and J ends lost 4 bases and 0 bases respectively, with 10 bases between them. The CDR3 extends over 16 amino acids. Per germline, CDR1 MGHRA and CDR2 YSYEKL. As DNA, the CDR3 is TGCGCCAGCAGCCGTAGGGATTTCTCTGGGGCCAACGTCCTGACTTTC. Protein: CASSRRDFSGANVLTF.

Note on this clonotype: Compared with germline, one end of the junction differs, possibly owing to a read error. The genes are TRBV6-2 or TRBV6-3 and TRBJ1-5; no definite D call. CDR3 size: 15 residues. In germline, CDR1 is MNHEY, CDR2 SVGEGT. The CDR3 region is CASSYQRGDFSPPHF. In nucleotides, the CDR3 is TGTGCCAGCAGTTACCAACGGGGAGACTTTTCGCCCCCGCATTTT.

The table lists this clonotype with a few counts. The chain uses TRBV5-4 and TRBJ2-3, with 12 bases that match TRBD1. Germline V gives CDR1 SGHNT, CDR2 YYREEE (reference sequence). The CDR3 is 18 amino acids. Trimming removed 0 bases from V and 2 bases from J; junction bases left unmatched: 7. CDR3 coding DNA: TGTGCCAGCAGCTTGGATTTTGGGACAGGGGGCTTCACAGATACGCAGTATTTT. It specifies CASSLDFGTGGFTDTQYF.

This clonotype was seen a handful of times. The rearrangement joins TRBV11-2 to TRBJ2-5; D is unclear. The V gene lost 5 bases and the J gene lost 3 bases, with 10 bases spanning the gap. Germline CDR1 and CDR2: SGHAT and FQNNGV. The CDR3 covers 13 residues. CDR3 sequence: CASSQQVKETQYF. In DNA, the CDR3 is TGTGCCAGCAGCCAGCAGGTGAAAGAGACCCAGTACTTC.

This chain links TRBV12-3 or TRBV12-4 with TRBJ2-7, with D uncertain. Trimming pared 5 bases from V and 4 bases from J, leaving 9 bases between. The CDR3 spans 12 residues. Here the CDR3 DNA reads TGTGCCAGCAGTATGGGAAGATACGAGCAGTACTTC. Protein sequence: CASSMGRYEQYF.

About this clonotype: A much larger clone lies a single base off, so this may be a read error. The V call is TRBV2, the J call TRBJ2-1; 7 bases are a match to TRBD2. Germline V gives CDR1 SNHLY, CDR2 FYNNEI. The CDR3 runs to 14 residues. V lost 7 bases and J lost 0; bases outside the gene matches: 3. DNA for the CDR3: TGTGCCAGCACCGGGGGGAGCTCCTACAATGAGCAGTTCTTC. Translation: CASTGGSSYNEQFF.

The chain recombines TRBV7-2 with TRBJ1-2, with 7 bases aligning to TRBD1. V shed 0 bases, J shed 6 bases, and the junction held 7 bases outside the gene matches. The germline gives CDR1 SGHTA, CDR2 FQGNSA. This CDR3 has 15 amino acids. The CDR3 protein is CASSLAQQGNDGYTF. The DNA for the CDR3 is TGTGCCAGCAGCTTAGCCCAACAGGGGAATGATGGCTACACCTTC.

This chain joins TRBV6-2 or TRBV6-3 and TRBJ1-5; TRBD1 matches at 8 bases. The CDR3 runs 17 residues. Germline V gene data show CDR1 as MNHEY and CDR2 as SVGEGT. Trimming took 6 bases from V and 3 from J; bases not matched to a gene: 13. The CDR3 coding sequence is TGTGCCAGCAGACCGGGAGCGGACAGGGTAAACAATCAGCCCCAGCATTTT. Translation gives CASRPGADRVNNQPQHF.

This chain's CDR3 is CASSWDGENEKLFF. CDR3 nucleotides: TGCGCCAGCAGCTGGGACGGAGAGAATGAAAAACTGTTTTTT. This chain links TRBV5-1 with TRBJ1-4, with D perhaps matching TRBD1 (5 bases). V was cut by 3 bases and J by 5 bases, with 11 bases left in between. CDR3 length: 14 amino acids. The germline gives CDR1 SGHRS, CDR2 YFSETQ.

The chain is built from TRBV10-3 and TRBJ2-1; 10 positions agree with TRBD2. There are 17 residues in the CDR3. CDR1 is ENHRY, CDR2 SYGVKD, per germline. J gave up 4 bases and V 3 bases, and 9 bases lay outside the gene matches. In nucleotides, the CDR3 is TGTGCCATCAGTGAAATAGAGCGGGGGGGCCGTTACAATGAGCAGTTCTTC. Residues: CAISEIERGGRYNEQFF.

This clonotype was seen only a few times. V gene TRBV6-6 combines with J gene TRBJ2-3, with D perhaps given as TRBD1 or TRBD2 (5 bases each). The CDR3 has 13 residues. Looked up from germline, CDR1 is MNHNY and CDR2 is SVGAGI (reference sequence). Trimming stripped 6 bases from V and 7 bases from J, with 14 bases between. CDR3 amino acids: CASRRDVINTQYF. In DNA, the CDR3 is TGTGCCAGCAGACGGGACGTAATAAATACGCAGTATTTT.

The V call is TRBV18, the J call TRBJ2-3; D is undetermined. Trimming cost V 0 bases and J 4 bases, with 8 bases left between them. Looked up from germline, CDR1 is KGHSH and CDR2 is LQKENI. There are 14 residues in the CDR3. The CDR3 region has the DNA TGTGCCAGCTCACCACCCTCGGCCCCAGATACGCAGTATTTT. It encodes CASSPPSAPDTQYF.

This clonotype came up a few times. The rearrangement joins TRBV4-3 to TRBJ2-5; the D is unclear. Germline CDR1 reads LGHNA; CDR2 reads YSLEER. V was clipped by 1 base and J by 5 bases, with 26 bases between them. CDR3 length: 19 residues. The CDR3 DNA is TGCGCCAGCAGCCAAGGGCAAAAGGGAAAGGGTGGCCGCCAGGAGACCCAGTACTTC. Amino acids: CASSQGQKGKGGRQETQYF.

A few counts support this clonotype. The CDR3 sequence is CASSQDGGSNSPLHF. In DNA, the CDR3 is TGTGCCAGCAGCCAAGATGGAGGCAGTAATTCACCCCTCCACTTT. The gene calls are TRBV4-2 and TRBJ1-6; D is uncertain. CDR3 length: 15 residues. The germline V gene encodes CDR1 LGHNA and CDR2 YNFKEQ. V dropped 0 bases and J dropped 6 bases, with 9 bases sitting between them.

This clonotype was seen many times. The gene calls are TRBV7-2 and TRBJ2-4; D tentatively reads TRBD1 or TRBD2 (5 bases each). Germline assignment: CDR1 SGHTA and CDR2 FQGNSA. V shed 6 bases and J shed 6 bases, with 18 bases lying between them. The length of the CDR3 is 15 residues. DNA of the CDR3: TGTGCCAGCAGTTCCCCTCAGTATGGGGGAAACATTCAGTACTTC. It is translated as CASSSPQYGGNIQYF. The variable domain in full, completed from reference TRBV7-2 and TRBJ2-4, reads GAGVSQSPSNKVTEKGKDVELRCDPISGHTALYWYRQSLGQGLEFLIYFQGNSAPDKSGLPSDRFSAERTGGSVSTLTIQRTQQEDSAVYLCASSSPQYGGNIQYFGAGTRLSVL.

The J gene is TRBJ2-5, the V gene TRBV5-1; 8 positions agree with TRBD1. Per germline, CDR1 SGHRS and CDR2 YFSETQ. V trimming: 3 bases; J trimming: 2 bases; junction bases outside the gene matches: 6. The CDR3 has 15 residues. Here the CDR3 reads CASSSDGQGQETQYF. CDR3 in DNA: TGCGCCAGCAGCTCGGATGGACAGGGTCAAGAGACCCAGTACTTC.